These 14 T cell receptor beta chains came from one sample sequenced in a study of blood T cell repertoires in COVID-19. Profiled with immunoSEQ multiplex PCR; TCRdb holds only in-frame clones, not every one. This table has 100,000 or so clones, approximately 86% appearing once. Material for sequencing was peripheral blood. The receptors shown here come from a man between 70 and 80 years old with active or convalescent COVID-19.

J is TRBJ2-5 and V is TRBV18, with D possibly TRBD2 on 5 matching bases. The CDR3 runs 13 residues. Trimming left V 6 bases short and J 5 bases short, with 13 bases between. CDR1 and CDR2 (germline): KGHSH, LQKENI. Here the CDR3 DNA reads TGTGCCAGCTCGCCAACTAGATCGGAGACCCAGTACTTC. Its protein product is CASSPTRSETQYF.

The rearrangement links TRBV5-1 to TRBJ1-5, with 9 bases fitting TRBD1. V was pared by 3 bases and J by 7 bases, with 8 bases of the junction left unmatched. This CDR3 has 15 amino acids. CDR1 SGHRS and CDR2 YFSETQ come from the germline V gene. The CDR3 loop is CASSWSGTGSQPQHF. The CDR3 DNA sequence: TGCGCCAGCAGCTGGTCCGGGACAGGGTCGCAGCCCCAGCATTTT.

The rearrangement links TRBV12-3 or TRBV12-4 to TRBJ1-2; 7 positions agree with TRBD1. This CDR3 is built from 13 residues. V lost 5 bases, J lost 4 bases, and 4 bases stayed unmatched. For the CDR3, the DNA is TGTGCCAGCAGTCGACAGGGACCCTATGGCTACACCTTC. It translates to CASSRQGPYGYTF.

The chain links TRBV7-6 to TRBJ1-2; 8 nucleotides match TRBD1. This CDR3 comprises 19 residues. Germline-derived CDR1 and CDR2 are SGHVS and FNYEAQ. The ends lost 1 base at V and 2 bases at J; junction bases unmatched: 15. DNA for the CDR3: TGTGCCAGCAGCTTAGAGTCGGGGCCAGGGGGCTGGGAGAACTATGGCTACACCTTC. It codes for CASSLESGPGGWENYGYTF.

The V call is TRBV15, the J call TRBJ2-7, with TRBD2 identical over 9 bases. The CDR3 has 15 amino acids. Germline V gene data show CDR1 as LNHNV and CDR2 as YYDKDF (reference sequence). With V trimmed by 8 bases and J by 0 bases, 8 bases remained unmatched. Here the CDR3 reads CATAKERGDSYEQYF. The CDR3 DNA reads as TGTGCCACCGCGAAGGAGCGGGGGGACTCCTACGAGCAGTACTTC.

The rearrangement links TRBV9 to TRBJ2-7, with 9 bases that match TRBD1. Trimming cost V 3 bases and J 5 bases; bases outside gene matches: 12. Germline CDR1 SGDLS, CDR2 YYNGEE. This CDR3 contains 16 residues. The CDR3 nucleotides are TGTGCCAGCAGCGCCTACTCGGGACAGGGAATCCACGAGCAGTACTTC. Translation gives CASSAYSGQGIHEQYF.

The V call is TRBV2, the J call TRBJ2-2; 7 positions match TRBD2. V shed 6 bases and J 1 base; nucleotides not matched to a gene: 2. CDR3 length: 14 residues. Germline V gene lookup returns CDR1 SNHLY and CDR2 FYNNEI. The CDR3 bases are TGTGCCAGCAGATCTAGCGGGAACACCGGGGAGCTGTTTTTT. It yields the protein CASRSSGNTGELFF. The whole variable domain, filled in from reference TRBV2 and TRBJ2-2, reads EPEVTQTPSHQVTQMGQEVILRCVPISNHLYFYWYRQILGQKVEFLVSFYNNEISEKSEIFDDQFSVERPDGSNFTLKIRSTKLEDSAMYFCASRSSGNTGELFFGEGSRLTVL.

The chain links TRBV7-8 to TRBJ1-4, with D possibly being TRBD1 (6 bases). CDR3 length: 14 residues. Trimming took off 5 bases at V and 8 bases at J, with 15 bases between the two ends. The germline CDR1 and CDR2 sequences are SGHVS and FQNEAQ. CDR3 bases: TGTGCCAGCAGCCAGGGGCAGGGGCGAGAAAAACTGTTTTTT. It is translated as CASSQGQGREKLFF. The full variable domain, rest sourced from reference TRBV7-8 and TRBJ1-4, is GAGVSQSPRYKVAKRGQDVALRCDPISGHVSLFWYQQALGQGPEFLTYFQNEAQLDKSGLPSDRFFAERPEGSVSTLKIQRTQQEDSAVYLCASSQGQGREKLFFGSGTQLSVL.

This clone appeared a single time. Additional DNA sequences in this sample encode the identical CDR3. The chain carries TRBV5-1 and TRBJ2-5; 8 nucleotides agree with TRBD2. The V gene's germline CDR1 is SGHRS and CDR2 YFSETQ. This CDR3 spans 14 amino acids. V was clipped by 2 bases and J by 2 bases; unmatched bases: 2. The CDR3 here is CASSLAGVQETQYF. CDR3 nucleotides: TGCGCCAGCAGCTTAGCGGGAGTTCAAGAGACCCAGTACTTC.

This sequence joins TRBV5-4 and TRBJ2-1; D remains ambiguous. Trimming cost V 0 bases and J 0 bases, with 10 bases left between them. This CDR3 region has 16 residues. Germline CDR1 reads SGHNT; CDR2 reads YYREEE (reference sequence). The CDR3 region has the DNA TGTGCCAGCAGCTTGGCTAGGAAGTTCTCCTACAATGAGCAGTTCTTC. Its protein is CASSLARKFSYNEQFF.

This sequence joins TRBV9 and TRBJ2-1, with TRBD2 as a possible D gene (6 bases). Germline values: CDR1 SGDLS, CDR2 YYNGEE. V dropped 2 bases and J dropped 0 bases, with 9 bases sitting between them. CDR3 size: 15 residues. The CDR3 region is CASSVAGGSYNEQFF. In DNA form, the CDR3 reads TGTGCCAGCAGCGTCGCCGGGGGCTCCTACAATGAGCAGTTCTTC.

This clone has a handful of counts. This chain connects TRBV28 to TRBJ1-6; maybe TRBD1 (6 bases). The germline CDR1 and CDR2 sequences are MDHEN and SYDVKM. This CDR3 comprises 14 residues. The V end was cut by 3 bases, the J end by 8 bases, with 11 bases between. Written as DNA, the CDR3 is TGTGCCAGCAGTTTCCTAGGACAGCATTCACCCCTCCACTTT. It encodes CASSFLGQHSPLHF.

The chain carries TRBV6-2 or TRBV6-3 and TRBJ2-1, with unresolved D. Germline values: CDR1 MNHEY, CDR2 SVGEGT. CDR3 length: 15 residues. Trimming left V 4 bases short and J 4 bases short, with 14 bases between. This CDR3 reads CASSSPATGYNEQFF. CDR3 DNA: TGTGCCAGCAGTTCCCCCGCCACTGGTTACAATGAGCAGTTCTTC.

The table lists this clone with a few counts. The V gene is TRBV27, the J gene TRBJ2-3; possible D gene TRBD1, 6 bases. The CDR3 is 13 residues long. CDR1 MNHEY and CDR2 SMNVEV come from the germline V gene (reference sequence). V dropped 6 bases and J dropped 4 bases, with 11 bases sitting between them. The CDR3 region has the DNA TGTGCCAGCAGACGTCACAGGGCAGATACGCAGTATTTT. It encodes CASRRHRADTQYF.